Following are 2 T cell receptor beta chains from one sample sequenced in a study of blood T cell repertoires in COVID-19. TCRdb's table, derived via immunoSEQ multiplex PCR, lists solely in-frame clones and lacks some. Among roughly 100,000 clones listed, around 90% were seen once. Sequences were obtained from peripheral blood. These receptors came from a man aged 50 to 59 with acute or convalescent COVID-19.

This chain uses TRBV5-1 with TRBJ2-5; weak D call: TRBD2 (6 bases). This CDR3 region has 19 residues. Trimming took 3 bases from V and 3 from J, leaving 27 bases between them. Germline V gene data show CDR1 as SGHRS and CDR2 as YFSETQ. Written as DNA, the CDR3 is TGCGCCAGCAGCTCCATTTTCACCGGGACTCCCTGGGGAAAAGAGACCCAGTACTTC. It specifies CASSSIFTGTPWGKETQYF.

V usage is TRBV12-2 and J usage is TRBJ1-2; the DNA was not used to check the table's D call, TRBD1. TRBV12-2 is described as a pseudogene. This CDR3 has 15 amino acids. The CDR3 is CASRLPKGVGYGYTF. The CDR3 DNA reads as TGTGCAAGTCGCTTACCAAAGGGGGTCGGGTATGGCTACACCTTC.